These 4 T cell receptor beta chains share one sample of origin, sequenced in a study of blood T cell repertoires in COVID-19. This table comes from immunoSEQ multiplex PCR, and its TCRdb copy is limited to in-frame clones, with some not included. The sample consists of some 260,000 clones, 65% to 90% of them appearing once. Sequencing used peripheral blood. Receptors originate from a woman aged 80 or older with active or convalescent COVID-19.

The V call is TRBV28, the J call TRBJ1-1; D might be TRBD1 (6 bases). The CDR3 sequence is 14 residues long. Germline V CDR1 and CDR2: MDHEN, SYDVKM. Trimming pared 10 bases from V and 1 base from J, leaving 16 bases between. CDR3 loop: CATGGGQRNTEAFF. CDR3 nucleotides: TGTGCCACCGGGGGGGGACAAAGGAACACTGAAGCTTTCTTT.

There are a few counts of this clone. The V and J genes are TRBV10-2 and TRBJ1-1; 8 bases match TRBD1. CDR1 and CDR2 (germline): WSHSY, SAAADI. CDR3 size: 13 residues. V gave up 6 bases and J gave up 10 bases; unmatched junction bases: 10. The CDR3: CASRSTSGGAAFF. The CDR3 DNA reads TGCGCCAGCAGATCCACTTCAGGGGGCGCAGCTTTCTTT.

The genes are TRBV2 and TRBJ2-7, with 9 nucleotides matching TRBD2. The CDR3 has 14 amino acids. Germline V gene sequence: CDR1 SNHLY, CDR2 FYNNEI. The V segment lost 6 bases and the J segment 2 bases; nucleotides outside the gene matches: 5. In DNA, the CDR3 is TGTGCCAGCAGCGCCCAGCGGGAGGCCTACGAGCAGTACTTC. Translation: CASSAQREAYEQYF.

The rearrangement links TRBV15 to TRBJ2-3; D ambiguous. V was pared by 7 bases and J by 8 bases, with 19 bases between. The CDR3 sequence is 14 residues long. Germline-derived CDR1 and CDR2 are LNHNV and YYDKDF (reference sequence). CDR3 residues: CATMTPGSHGTQYF. In DNA, the CDR3 is TGTGCCACCATGACGCCAGGCTCCCATGGTACGCAGTATTTT.